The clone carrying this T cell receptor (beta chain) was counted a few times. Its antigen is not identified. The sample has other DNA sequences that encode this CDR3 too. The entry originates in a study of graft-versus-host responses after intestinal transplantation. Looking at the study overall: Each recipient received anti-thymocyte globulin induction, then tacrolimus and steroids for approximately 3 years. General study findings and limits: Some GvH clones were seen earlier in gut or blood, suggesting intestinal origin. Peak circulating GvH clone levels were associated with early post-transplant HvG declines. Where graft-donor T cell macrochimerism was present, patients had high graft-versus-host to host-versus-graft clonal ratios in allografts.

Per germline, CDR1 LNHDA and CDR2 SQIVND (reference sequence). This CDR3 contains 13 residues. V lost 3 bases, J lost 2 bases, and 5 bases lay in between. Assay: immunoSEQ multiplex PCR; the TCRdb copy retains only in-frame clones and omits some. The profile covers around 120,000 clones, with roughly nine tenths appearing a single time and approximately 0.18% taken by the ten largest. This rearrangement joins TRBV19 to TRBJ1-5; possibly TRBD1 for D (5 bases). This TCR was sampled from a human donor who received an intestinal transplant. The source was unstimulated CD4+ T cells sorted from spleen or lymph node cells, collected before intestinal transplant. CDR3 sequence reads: CASSIRGNQPQHF. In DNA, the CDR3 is TGTGCCAGTAGTATCAGGGGCAATCAGCCCCAGCATTTT.